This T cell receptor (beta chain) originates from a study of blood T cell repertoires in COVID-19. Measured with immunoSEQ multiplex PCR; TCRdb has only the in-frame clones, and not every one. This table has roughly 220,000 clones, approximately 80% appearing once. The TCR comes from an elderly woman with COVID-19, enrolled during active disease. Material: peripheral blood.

The chain's CDR3 is CASSQCNGADSNQPQHF. The CDR3, as DNA: TGCGCCAGCAGTCAATGTAACGGTGCCGATAGCAATCAGCCCCAGCATTTT. This chain links TRBV23-1 with TRBJ1-5; no definite D call. TRBV23-1 is noted as an ORF with a role that remains uncertain. CDR3 length: 17 residues. V was cut by 1 base and J by 0 bases, with 13 bases left in between.